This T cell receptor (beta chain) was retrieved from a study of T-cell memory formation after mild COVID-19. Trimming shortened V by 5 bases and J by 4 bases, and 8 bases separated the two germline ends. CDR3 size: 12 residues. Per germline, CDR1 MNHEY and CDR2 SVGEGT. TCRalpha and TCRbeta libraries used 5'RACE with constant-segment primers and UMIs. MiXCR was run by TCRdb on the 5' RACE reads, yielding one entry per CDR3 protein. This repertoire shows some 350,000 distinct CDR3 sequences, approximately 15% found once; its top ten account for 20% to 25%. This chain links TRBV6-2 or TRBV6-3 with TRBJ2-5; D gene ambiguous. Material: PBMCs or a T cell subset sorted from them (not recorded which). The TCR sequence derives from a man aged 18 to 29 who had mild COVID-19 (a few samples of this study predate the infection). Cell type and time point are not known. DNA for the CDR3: TGTGCCAGCAGTCAGGAATCAGAGACCCAGTACTTC. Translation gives CASSQESETQYF.